The text below deals with one T cell receptor beta chain. Clones were read by immunoSEQ multiplex PCR, and TCRdb kept only the in-frame ones, dropping some. This repertoire shows a few hundred thousand clones, about nine tenths found once; its top ten account for about a tenth. The CDR3 consists of 15 residues. The V gene lost 0 bases and the J gene lost 0 bases, with 6 bases spanning the gap. CDR1 and CDR2 (germline): SGHTS, YDEGEE. The record originates from a study of blood T cell repertoires in COVID-19. This chain joins TRBV5-8 and TRBJ1-4, with D uncertain. Material for sequencing was PBMCs or T cells enriched from blood (not recorded which). This receptor was obtained from a man aged 18 to 30 with acute COVID-19. The chain's CDR3 is CASSLGQSTNEKLFF. Here the CDR3 DNA reads TGTGCCAGCAGCTTGGGCCAGTCAACTAATGAAAAACTGTTTTTT.